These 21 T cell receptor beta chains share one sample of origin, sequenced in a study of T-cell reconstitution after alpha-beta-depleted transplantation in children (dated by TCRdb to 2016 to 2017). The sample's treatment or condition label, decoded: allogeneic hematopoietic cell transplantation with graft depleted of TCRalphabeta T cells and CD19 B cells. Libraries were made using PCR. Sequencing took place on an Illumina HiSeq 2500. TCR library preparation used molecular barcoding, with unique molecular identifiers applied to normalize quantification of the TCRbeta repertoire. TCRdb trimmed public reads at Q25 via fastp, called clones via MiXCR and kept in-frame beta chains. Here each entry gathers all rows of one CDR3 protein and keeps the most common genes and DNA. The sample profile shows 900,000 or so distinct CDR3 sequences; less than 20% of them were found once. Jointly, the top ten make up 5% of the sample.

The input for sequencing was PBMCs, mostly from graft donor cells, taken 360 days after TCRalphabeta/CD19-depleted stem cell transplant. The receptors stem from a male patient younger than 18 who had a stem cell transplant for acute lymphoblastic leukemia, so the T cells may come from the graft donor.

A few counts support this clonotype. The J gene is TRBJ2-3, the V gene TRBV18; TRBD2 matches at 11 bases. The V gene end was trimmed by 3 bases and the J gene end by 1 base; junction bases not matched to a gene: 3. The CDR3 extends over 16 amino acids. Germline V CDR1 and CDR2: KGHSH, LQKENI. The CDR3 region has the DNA TGTGCCAGCTCACCGGGACTAGCGGATCGCACAGATACGCAGTATTTT. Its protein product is CASSPGLADRTDTQYF.

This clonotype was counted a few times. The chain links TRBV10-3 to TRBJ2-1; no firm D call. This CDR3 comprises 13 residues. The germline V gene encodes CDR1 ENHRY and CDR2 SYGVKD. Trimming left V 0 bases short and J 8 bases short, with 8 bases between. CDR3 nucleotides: TGTGCCATCAGTGAGTCGAACCGCGATGAGCAGTTCTTC. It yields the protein CAISESNRDEQFF.

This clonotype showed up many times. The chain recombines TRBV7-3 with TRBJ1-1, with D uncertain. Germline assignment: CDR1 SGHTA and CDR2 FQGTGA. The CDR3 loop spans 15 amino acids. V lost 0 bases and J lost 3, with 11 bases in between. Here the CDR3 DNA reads TGTGCCAGCAGCTTAACTGCCAGCTACCACACTGAAGCTTTCTTT. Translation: CASSLTASYHTEAFF. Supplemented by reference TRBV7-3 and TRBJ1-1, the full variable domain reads GAGVSQTPSNKVTEKGKYVELRCDPISGHTALYWYRQSLGQGPEFLIYFQGTGAADDSGLPNDRFFAVRPEGSVSTLKIQRTERGDSAVYLCASSLTASYHTEAFFGQGTRLTVV.

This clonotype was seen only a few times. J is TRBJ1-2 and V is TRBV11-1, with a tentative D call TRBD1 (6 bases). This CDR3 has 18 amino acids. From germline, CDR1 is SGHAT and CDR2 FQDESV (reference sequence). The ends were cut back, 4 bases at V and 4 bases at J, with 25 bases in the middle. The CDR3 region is CASSSVEKNRERIYGYTF. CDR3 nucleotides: TGTGCCAGCAGCTCAGTCGAAAAGAACAGGGAGAGAATCTATGGCTACACCTTC.

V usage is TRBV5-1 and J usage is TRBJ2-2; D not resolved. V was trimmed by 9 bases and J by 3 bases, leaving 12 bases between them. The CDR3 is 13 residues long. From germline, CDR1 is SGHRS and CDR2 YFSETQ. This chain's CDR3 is CATRGGDTGELFF. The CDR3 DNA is TGCGCCACCAGAGGCGGCGACACCGGGGAGCTGTTTTTT.

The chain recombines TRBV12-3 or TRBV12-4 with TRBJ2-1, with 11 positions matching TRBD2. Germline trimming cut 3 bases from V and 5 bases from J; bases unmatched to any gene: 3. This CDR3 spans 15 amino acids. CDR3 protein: CASSFETSGDNEQFF. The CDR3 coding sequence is TGTGCCAGCAGTTTTGAGACTAGCGGGGACAATGAGCAGTTCTTC.

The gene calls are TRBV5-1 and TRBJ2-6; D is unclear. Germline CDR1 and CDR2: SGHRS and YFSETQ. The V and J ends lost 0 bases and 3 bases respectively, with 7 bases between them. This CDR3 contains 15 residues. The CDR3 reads CASSLDLFGANVLTF. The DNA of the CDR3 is TGCGCCAGCAGCTTGGACCTCTTTGGGGCCAACGTCCTGACTTTC.

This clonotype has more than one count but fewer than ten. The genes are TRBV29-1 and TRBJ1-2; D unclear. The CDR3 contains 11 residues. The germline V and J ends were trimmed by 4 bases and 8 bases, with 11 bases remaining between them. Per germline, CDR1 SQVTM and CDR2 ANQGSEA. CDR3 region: CSVGRRRGYTF. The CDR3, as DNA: TGCAGCGTTGGTCGGCGGCGGGGCTACACCTTC.

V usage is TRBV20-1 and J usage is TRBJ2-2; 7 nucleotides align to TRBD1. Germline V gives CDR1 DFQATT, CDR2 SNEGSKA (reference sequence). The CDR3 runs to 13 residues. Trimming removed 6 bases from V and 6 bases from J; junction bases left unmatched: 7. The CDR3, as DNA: TGCAGTGCCCCTACCACAGGGGCCGGGGAGCTGTTTTTT. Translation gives CSAPTTGAGELFF.

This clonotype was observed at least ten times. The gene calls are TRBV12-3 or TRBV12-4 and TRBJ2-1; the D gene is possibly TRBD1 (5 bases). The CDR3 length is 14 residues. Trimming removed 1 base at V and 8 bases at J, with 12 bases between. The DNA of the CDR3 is TGTGCCAGCAGTTTAGGCGGTTGGGGCGATGAGCAGTTCTTC. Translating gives CASSLGGWGDEQFF.

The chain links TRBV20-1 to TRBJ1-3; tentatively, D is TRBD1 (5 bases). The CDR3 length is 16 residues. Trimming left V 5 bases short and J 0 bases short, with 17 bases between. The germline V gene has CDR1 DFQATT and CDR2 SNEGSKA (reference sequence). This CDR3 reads CSAPMRRGYSGNTIYF. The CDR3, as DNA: TGCAGTGCTCCCATGAGAAGGGGCTACTCTGGAAACACCATATATTTT.

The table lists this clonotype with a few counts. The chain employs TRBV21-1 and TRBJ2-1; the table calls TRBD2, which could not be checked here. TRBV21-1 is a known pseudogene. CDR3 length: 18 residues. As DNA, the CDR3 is TGTGCCAGCAGCAAGGGGACTAGCGGGAGCGGCGACTACAATGAGCAGTTCTTC. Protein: CASSKGTSGSGDYNEQFF.

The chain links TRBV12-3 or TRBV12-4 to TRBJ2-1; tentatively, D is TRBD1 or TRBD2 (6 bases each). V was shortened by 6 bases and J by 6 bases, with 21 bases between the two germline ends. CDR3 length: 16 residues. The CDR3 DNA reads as TGTGCCAGCAGATCCTTGGGGGCGGGGCCTACCAATGAGCAGTTCTTC. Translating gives CASRSLGAGPTNEQFF.

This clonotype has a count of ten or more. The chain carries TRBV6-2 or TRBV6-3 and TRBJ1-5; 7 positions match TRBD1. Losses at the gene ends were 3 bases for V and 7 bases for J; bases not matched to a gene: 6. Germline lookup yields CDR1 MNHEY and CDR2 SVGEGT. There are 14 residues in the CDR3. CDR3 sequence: CASSYLEGGQPQHF. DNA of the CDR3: TGTGCCAGCAGTTATCTCGAAGGGGGCCAGCCCCAGCATTTT.

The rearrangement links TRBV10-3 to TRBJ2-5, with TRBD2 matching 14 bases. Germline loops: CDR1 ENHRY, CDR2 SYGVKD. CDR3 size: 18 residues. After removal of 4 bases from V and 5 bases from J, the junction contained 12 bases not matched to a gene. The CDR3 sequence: CAISASPTSGRAEETQYF. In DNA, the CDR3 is TGTGCCATCAGTGCGTCGCCGACTAGCGGGAGGGCCGAGGAGACCCAGTACTTC.

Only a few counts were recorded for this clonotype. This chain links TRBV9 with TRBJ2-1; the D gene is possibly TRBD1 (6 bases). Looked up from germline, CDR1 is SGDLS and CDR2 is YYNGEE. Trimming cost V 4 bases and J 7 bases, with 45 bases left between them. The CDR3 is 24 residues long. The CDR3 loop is CASSTRYPATESDRNRRDQNEQFF. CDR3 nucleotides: TGTGCCAGCAGCACACGCTACCCGGCCACAGAGTCTGACAGGAATAGAAGGGATCAGAATGAGCAGTTCTTC.

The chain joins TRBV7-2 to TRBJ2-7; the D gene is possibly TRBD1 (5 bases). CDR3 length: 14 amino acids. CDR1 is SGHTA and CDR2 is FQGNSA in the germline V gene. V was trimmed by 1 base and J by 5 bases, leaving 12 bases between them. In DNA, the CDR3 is TGTGCCAGCAGCTTAGTCGGAGCAGGGAACGAGCAGTACTTC. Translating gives CASSLVGAGNEQYF. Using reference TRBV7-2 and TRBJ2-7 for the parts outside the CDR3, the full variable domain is GAGVSQSPSNKVTEKGKDVELRCDPISGHTALYWYRQSLGQGLEFLIYFQGNSAPDKSGLPSDRFSAERTGGSVSTLTIQRTQQEDSAVYLCASSLVGAGNEQYFGPGTRLTVT.

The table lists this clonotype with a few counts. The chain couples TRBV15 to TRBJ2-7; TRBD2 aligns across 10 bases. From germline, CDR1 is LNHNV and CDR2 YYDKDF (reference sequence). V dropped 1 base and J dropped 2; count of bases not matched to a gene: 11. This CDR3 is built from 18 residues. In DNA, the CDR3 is TGTGCCACCAGCAGAGTTTATCTAGCGGGAGTGAACCCCTACGAGCAGTACTTC. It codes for CATSRVYLAGVNPYEQYF.

CDR3 in amino acids: CASSQVLAVEYEQYF. The DNA of the CDR3 is TGCGCCAGCAGCCAAGTACTAGCGGTAGAGTACGAGCAGTACTTC. The chain is built from TRBV4-1 and TRBJ2-7, with 8 positions matching TRBD2. V gave up 1 base and J gave up 4 bases; unmatched junction bases: 6. The CDR3 length is 15 residues. Germline CDR1 MGHRA, CDR2 YSYEKL.

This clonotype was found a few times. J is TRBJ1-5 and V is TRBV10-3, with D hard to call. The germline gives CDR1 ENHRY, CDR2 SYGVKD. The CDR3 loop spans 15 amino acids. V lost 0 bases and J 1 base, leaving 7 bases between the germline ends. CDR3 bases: TGTGCCATCAGTGAGTCACGGATGAGCAATCAGCCCCAGCATTTT. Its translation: CAISESRMSNQPQHF.

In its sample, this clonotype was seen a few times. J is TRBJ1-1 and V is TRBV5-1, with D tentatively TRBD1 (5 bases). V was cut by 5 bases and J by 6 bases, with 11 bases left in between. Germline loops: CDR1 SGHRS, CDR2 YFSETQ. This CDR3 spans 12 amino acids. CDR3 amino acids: CASRETDPEAFF. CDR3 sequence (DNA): TGCGCCAGCAGAGAGACAGACCCTGAAGCTTTCTTT. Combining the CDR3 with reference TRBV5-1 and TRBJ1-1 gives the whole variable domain KAGVTQTPRYLIKTRGQQVTLSCSPISGHRSVSWYQQTPGQGLQFLFEYFSETQRNKGNFPGRFSGRQFSNSRSEMNVSTLELGDSALYLCASRETDPEAFFGQGTRLTVV.